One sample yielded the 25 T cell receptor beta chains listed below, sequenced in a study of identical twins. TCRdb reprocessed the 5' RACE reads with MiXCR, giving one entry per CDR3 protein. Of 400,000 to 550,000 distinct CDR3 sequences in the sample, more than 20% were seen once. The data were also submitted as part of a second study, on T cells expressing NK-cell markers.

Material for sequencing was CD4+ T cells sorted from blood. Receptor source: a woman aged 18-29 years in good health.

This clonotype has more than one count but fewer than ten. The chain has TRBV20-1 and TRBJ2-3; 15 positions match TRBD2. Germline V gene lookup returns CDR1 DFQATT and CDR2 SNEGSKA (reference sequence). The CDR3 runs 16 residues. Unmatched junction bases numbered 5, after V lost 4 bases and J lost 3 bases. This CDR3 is CSATGLAGGQTDTQYF. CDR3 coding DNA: TGCAGTGCTACCGGACTAGCGGGGGGGCAAACAGATACGCAGTATTTT.

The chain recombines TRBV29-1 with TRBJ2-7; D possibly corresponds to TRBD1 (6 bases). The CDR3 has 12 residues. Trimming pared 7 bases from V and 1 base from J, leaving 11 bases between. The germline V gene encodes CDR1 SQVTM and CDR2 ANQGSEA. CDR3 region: CSASTGSYEQYF. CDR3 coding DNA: TGCAGCGCCAGTACAGGGTCCTACGAGCAGTACTTC.

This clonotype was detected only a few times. The DNA of the CDR3 is TGTGCCACCAGTGACCCTCGGAGTAACAATGAGCAGTTCTTC. It yields the protein CATSDPRSNNEQFF. This chain uses TRBV24-1 with TRBJ2-1, with D uncertain. From germline, CDR1 is KGHDR and CDR2 SFDVKD. V was shortened by 4 bases and J by 5 bases, with 11 bases between the two germline ends. The CDR3 consists of 14 residues.

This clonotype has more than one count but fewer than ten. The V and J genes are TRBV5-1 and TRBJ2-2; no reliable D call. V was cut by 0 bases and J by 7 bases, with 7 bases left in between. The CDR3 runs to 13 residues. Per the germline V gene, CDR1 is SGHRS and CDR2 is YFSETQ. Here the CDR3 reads CASSLVQSGELFF. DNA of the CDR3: TGCGCCAGCAGCTTGGTACAGAGCGGGGAGCTGTTTTTT.

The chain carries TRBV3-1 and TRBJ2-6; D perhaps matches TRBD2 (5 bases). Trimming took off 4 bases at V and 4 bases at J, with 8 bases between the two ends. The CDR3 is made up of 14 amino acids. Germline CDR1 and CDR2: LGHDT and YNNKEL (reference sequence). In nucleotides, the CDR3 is TGTGCCAGCAGCCCCTCGGGAGGGGCCAACGTCCTGACTTTC. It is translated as CASSPSGGANVLTF.

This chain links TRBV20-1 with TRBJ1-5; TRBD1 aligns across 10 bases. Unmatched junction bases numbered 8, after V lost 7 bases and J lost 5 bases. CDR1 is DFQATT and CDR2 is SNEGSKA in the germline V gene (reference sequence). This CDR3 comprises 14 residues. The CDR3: CSVRGTGVDQPQHF. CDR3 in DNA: TGCAGTGTACGAGGGACAGGGGTGGATCAGCCCCAGCATTTT.

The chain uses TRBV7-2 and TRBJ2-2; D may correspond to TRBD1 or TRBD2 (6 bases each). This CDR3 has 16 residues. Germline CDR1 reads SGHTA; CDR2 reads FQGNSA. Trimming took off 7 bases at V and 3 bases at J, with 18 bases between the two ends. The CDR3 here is CASNPPRGRHTGELFF. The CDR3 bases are TGTGCCAGCAACCCCCCACGGGGGCGCCACACCGGGGAGCTGTTTTTT.

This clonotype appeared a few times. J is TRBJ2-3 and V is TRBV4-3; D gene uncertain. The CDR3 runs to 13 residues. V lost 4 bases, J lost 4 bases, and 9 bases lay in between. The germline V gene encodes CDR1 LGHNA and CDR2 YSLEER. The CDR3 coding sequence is TGCGCCAGCAGCCCAGGATGGGCAGATACGCAGTATTTT. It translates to CASSPGWADTQYF.

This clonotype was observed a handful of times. The CDR3 spells CASSLAAGLAFF. Written as DNA, the CDR3 is TGTGCCAGCAGTTTAGCGGCGGGTTTAGCGTTCTTC. The chain combines TRBV12-3 or TRBV12-4 with TRBJ2-1, with D maybe TRBD2 (5 bases). V gave up 0 bases and J gave up 15 bases, with 12 bases separating them. The CDR3 consists of 12 residues.

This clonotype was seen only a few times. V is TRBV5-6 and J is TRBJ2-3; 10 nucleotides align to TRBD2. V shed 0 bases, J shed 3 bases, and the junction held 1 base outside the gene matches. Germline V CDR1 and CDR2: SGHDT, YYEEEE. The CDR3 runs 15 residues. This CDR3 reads CASSLALAGTDTQYF. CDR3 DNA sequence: TGTGCCAGCAGCTTGGCACTAGCGGGGACAGATACGCAGTATTTT.

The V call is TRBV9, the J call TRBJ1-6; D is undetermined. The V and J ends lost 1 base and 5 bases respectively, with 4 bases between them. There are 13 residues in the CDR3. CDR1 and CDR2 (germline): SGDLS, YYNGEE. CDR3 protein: CASSVTDNSPLHF. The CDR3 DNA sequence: TGTGCCAGCAGCGTAACGGATAATTCACCCCTCCACTTT. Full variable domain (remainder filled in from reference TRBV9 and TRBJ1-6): DSGVTQTPKHLITATGQRVTLRCSPRSGDLSVYWYQQSLDQGLQFLIQYYNGEERAKGNILERFSAQQFPDLHSELNLSSLELGDSALYFCASSVTDNSPLHFGNGTRLTVT.

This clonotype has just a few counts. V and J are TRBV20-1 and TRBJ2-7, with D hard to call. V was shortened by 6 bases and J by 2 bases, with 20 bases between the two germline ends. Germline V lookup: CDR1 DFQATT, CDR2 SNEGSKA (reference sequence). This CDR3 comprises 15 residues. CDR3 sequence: CSAVLPGGVPYEQYF. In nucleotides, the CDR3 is TGCAGTGCCGTTCTACCGGGCGGAGTCCCCTACGAGCAGTACTTC.

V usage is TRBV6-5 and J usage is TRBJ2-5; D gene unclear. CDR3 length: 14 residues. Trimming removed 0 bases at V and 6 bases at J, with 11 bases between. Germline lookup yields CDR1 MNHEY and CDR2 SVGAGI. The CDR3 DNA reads TGTGCCAGCAGTTACTCGAGTCAGAGAAAGACCCAGTACTTC. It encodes CASSYSSQRKTQYF.

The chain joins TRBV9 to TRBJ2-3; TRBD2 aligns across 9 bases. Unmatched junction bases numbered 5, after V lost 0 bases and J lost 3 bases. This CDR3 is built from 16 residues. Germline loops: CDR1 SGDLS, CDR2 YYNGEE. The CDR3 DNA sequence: TGTGCCAGCAGCGTAGGGGCTAGCGGGGTGACAGATACGCAGTATTTT. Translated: CASSVGASGVTDTQYF.

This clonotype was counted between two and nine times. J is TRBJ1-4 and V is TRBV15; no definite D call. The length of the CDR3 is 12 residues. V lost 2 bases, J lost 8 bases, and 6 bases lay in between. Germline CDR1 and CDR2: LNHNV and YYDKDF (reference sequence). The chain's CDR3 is CATSRSTEKLFF. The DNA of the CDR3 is TGTGCCACCAGCAGATCGACAGAAAAACTGTTTTTT.

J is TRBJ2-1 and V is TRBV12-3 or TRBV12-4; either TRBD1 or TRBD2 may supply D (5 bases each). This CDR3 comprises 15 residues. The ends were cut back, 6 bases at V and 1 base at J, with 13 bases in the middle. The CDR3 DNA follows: TGTGCCAGCAGCCCTGGGACGGCATCCTACAATGAGCAGTTCTTC. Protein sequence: CASSPGTASYNEQFF.

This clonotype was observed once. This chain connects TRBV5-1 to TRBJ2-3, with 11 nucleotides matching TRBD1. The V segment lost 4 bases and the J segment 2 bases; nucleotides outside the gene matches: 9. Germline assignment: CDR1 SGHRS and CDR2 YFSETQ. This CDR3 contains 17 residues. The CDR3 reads CASSLGGTGGYTDTQYF. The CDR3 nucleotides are TGCGCCAGCAGCCTTGGGGGGACAGGGGGATACACAGATACGCAGTATTTT.

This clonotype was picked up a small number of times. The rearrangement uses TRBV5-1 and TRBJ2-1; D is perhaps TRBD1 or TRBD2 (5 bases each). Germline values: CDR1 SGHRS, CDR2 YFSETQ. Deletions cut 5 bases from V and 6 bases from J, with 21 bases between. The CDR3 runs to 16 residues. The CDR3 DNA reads TGCGCCAGCAGGGGGCATCGGAAGGCTCGGGGCAATGAGCAGTTCTTC. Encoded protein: CASRGHRKARGNEQFF.

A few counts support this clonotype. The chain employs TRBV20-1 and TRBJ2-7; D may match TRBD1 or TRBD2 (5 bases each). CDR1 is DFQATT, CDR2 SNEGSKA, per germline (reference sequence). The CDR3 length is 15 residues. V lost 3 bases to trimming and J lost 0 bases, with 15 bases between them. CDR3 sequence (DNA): TGCAGTGCTAGGGGAACGGGACCTAGCTCCTACGAGCAGTACTTC. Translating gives CSARGTGPSSYEQYF.

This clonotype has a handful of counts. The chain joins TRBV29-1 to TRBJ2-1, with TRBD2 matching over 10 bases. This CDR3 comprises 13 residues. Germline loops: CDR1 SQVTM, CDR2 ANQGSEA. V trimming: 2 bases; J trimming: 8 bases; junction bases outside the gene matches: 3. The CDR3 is CSVETSGIYEQFF. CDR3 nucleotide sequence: TGCAGCGTTGAAACTAGCGGGATTTATGAGCAGTTCTTC.

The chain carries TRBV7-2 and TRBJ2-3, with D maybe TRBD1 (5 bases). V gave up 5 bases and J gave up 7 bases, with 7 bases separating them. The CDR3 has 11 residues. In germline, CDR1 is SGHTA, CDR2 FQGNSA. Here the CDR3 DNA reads TGTGCCAGCAGCCCAGGGAATACGCAGTATTTT. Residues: CASSPGNTQYF.

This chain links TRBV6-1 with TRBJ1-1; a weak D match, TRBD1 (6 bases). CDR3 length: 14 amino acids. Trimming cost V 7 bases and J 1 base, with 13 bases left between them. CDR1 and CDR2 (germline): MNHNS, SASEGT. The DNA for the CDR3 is TGTGCCAGCACCACGAGGGGGTCGAACACTGAAGCTTTCTTT. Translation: CASTTRGSNTEAFF.

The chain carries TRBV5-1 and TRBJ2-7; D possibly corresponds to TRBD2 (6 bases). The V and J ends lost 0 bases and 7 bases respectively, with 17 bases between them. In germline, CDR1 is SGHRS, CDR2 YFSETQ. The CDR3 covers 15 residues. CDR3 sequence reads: CASSLDPGRSGEQYF. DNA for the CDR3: TGCGCCAGCAGCTTGGATCCAGGGAGGTCTGGGGAGCAGTACTTC.

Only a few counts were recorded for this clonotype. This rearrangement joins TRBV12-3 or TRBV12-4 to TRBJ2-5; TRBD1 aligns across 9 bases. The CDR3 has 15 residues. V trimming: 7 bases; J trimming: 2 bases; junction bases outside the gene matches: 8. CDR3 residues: CASNNGQGWQETQYF. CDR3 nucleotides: TGTGCCAGCAACAACGGACAGGGGTGGCAAGAGACCCAGTACTTC.

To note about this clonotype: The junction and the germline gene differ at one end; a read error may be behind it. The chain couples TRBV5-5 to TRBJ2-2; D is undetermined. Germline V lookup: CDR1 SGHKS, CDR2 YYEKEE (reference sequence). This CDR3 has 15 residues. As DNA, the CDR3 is TGTGCCATCAGCCCTGGCCTCCGATGCACCGGGGAGCTGTTTTTT. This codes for CAISPGLRCTGELFF.